The clone carrying this T cell receptor beta chain was recorded at least ten times. Its cognate antigen is unknown. This entry belongs to a study of regulatory T cells in long-lasting Graves disease. Study details: Newly diagnosed Graves' patients took antithyroid drugs under 3 months. Study-wide findings and caveats: Repertoires from persistent disease leaned toward TRBV28, TRBJ1-2 and TRBJ2-5.

Building the TCR beta libraries relied on iRepertoire HTBI primers, and CDR3 regions underwent Arm-PCR. TCRdb fed the multiplex PCR reads into MiXCR, producing one record per CDR3 protein. The repertoire includes about 380,000 distinct CDR3 sequences, around 15% of them detected once, and approximately 21% sits in the top ten. The time point: newly diagnosed GD, antithyroid drugs for less than 3 months. The TCR library was made from RNA extracted from PBMCs. The authors drew about 9 milliliters of peripheral blood into EDTA tubes. The CDR3 runs 13 residues. The germline gives CDR1 GTSNPN, CDR2 SVGIG (reference sequence). Between the trimmed V and J ends, which lost 3 bases and 1 base, there was a span of 9 bases.

Sample: peripheral blood mononuclear cells (PBMCs), taken at new diagnosis, from a patient treated with antithyroid drugs. This sequence joins TRBV30 and TRBJ1-1; D gene unclear. This TCR was recovered from a female donor with Graves disease. CDR3 in amino acids: CAWRKRTNTEAFF. The CDR3 coding sequence is TGTGCCTGGAGGAAACGGACGAACACTGAAGCTTTCTTT.